Following are 20 T cell receptor beta chains from one sample sequenced in a study of technical replicates of blood from several donors (dated by TCRdb to between 2016 and 2019). Preparation of the library involved the immunoSEQ multiplex PCR assay. Imported from immuneACCESS, the table was reduced by TCRdb to in-frame sequences with V and J called. These copies leave out some clones; in studies compared against another copy, an unresolved V gene accounts for under half, and the cause of the remainder is not known. Here the sample has more than 70,000 clones; roughly 96% occur a single time. Nearly 0.2% of the sample comes from the top ten. The sequenced sample was T cells isolated from PBMCs. Receptors originate from a human donor in good health.

The CDR3 loop reads CASSQLSLSYEQYF. CDR3 sequence (DNA): TGTGCCAGCAGCCAACTTTCTCTCTCCTACGAGCAGTACTTC. V and J are TRBV14 and TRBJ2-7; unclear D gene. Germline V gene lookup returns CDR1 SGHDN and CDR2 FVKESK. The CDR3 is 14 residues long. V was shortened by 2 bases and J by 0 bases, with 8 bases between the two germline ends.

The J gene is TRBJ2-1, the V gene TRBV5-4; weak D call: TRBD2 (6 bases). Germline values: CDR1 SGHNT, CDR2 YYREEE (reference sequence). V was shortened by 2 bases and J by 6 bases, with 6 bases between the two germline ends. The length of the CDR3 is 12 residues. The CDR3 sequence is CASSFGGNEQFF. The CDR3 nucleotides are TGTGCCAGCAGCTTCGGGGGCAATGAGCAGTTCTTC.

CDR3 DNA sequence: TGTGCCAGCAGTCTGACAGGGAGTACCTACGAGCAGTACTTC. It encodes CASSLTGSTYEQYF. The chain joins TRBV27 to TRBJ2-7; TRBD1 agrees at 7 bases. The CDR3 is 14 amino acids. Germline CDR1 and CDR2: MNHEY and SMNVEV (reference sequence). V lost 5 bases and J lost 2; bases outside the gene matches: 6.

This chain connects TRBV6-6 to TRBJ2-3; 7 positions match TRBD2. The V gene end was trimmed by 4 bases and the J gene end by 2 bases; junction bases not matched to a gene: 6. Germline V lookup: CDR1 MNHNY, CDR2 SVGAGI (reference sequence). The length of the CDR3 is 15 residues. In nucleotides, the CDR3 is TGTGCCAGCAGTTGGAGCGGGGCCCCCACAGATACGCAGTATTTT. Amino acid sequence: CASSWSGAPTDTQYF.

This clone occurred once. V is TRBV10-1 and J is TRBJ2-1; D remains ambiguous. Germline values: CDR1 WNHNN, CDR2 SYGVQD (reference sequence). Trimming shortened V by 0 bases and J by 9 bases, and 9 bases separated the two germline ends. The CDR3 extends over 13 amino acids. The CDR3 loop reads CASSESRPGEQFF. The CDR3 DNA sequence: TGCGCCAGCAGTGAGTCGAGACCAGGTGAGCAGTTCTTC.

The rearrangement uses TRBV14 and TRBJ1-2, with unresolved D. Trimming removed 4 bases at V and 3 bases at J, with 15 bases between. This CDR3 has 15 amino acids. Per germline, CDR1 SGHDN and CDR2 FVKESK. CDR3 sequence: CASSRGGNGDYGYTF. The CDR3 nucleotides are TGTGCCAGCAGCCGAGGAGGTAACGGGGACTATGGCTACACCTTC.

The rearrangement links TRBV18 to TRBJ2-3; D gene unclear. Germline V lookup: CDR1 KGHSH, CDR2 LQKENI. Deletions cut 3 bases from V and 6 bases from J, with 10 bases between. This CDR3 contains 13 residues. As DNA, the CDR3 is TGTGCCAGCTCACCGCCCGGTCGGGATACGCAGTATTTT. Its protein product is CASSPPGRDTQYF. Together with reference TRBV18 and TRBJ2-3, the CDR3 gives the full variable domain: NAGVMQNPRHLVRRRGQEARLRCSPMKGHSHVYWYRQLPEEGLKFMVYLQKENIIDESGMPKERFSAEFPKEGPSILRIQQVVRGDSAAYFCASSPPGRDTQYFGPGTRLTVL.

The chain combines TRBV2 with TRBJ2-3; unclear D gene. The CDR3 is 11 residues long. The V and J ends lost 5 bases and 2 bases respectively, with 2 bases between them. Germline loops: CDR1 SNHLY, CDR2 FYNNEI. Here the CDR3 DNA reads TGTGCCAGCAGTTACACAGATACGCAGTATTTT. Translated, it gives CASSYTDTQYF.

This clone was seen a single time. The gene calls are TRBV6-6 and TRBJ1-2, with a possible D match to TRBD1 (6 bases). Germline V gene lookup returns CDR1 MNHNY and CDR2 SVGAGI (reference sequence). V gave up 0 bases and J gave up 8 bases, with 16 bases separating them. The CDR3 extends over 15 amino acids. Written as DNA, the CDR3 is TGTGCCAGCAGTTACTCGAAGCCCAGGGGCCGCGGCTACACCTTC. Amino acids: CASSYSKPRGRGYTF.

Comment on this clone: One end of the junction is discordant with germline, which a read error may explain. This sequence joins TRBV4-1 and TRBJ2-5; unclear D gene. The CDR3 contains 15 residues. Germline CDR1 and CDR2: MGHRA and YSYEKL. CDR3 nucleotide sequence: TGCGCCAGCAGCCAAGTTCATCAGTACCAGGAGACCCAGTACTTC. This codes for CASSQVHQYQETQYF.

The V gene is TRBV27, the J gene TRBJ2-7; perhaps TRBD2 as D (5 bases). Germline V gene data show CDR1 as MNHEY and CDR2 as SMNVEV (reference sequence). The CDR3 has 13 residues. Between the trimmed V and J ends, which lost 5 bases and 6 bases, there was a span of 14 bases. This chain's CDR3 is CASSPPGRGEQYF. The CDR3 nucleotides are TGTGCCAGCAGTCCCCCAGGTCGGGGCGAGCAGTACTTC.

The chain links TRBV6-5 to TRBJ2-7; D is possibly TRBD2 (6 bases). Germline CDR1 MNHEY, CDR2 SVGAGI. With 2 bases removed from V and 4 bases from J, the gap between germline ends came to 15 bases. The CDR3 sequence is 15 residues long. CDR3 in amino acids: CASSYRWRGAYEQYF. The CDR3 nucleotides read TGTGCCAGCAGTTACCGGTGGCGGGGAGCTTACGAGCAGTACTTC.

The CDR3, as DNA: TGTGCCAGCAGCTCAGCGACTAGCACAGATACGCAGTATTTT. It is translated as CASSSATSTDTQYF. This chain connects TRBV5-4 to TRBJ2-3; D is undetermined. CDR1 is SGHNT and CDR2 is YYREEE in the germline V gene (reference sequence). Trimming shortened V by 3 bases and J by 0 bases, and 8 bases separated the two germline ends. CDR3 length: 14 amino acids. The entire variable domain, with the rest obtained from reference TRBV5-4 and TRBJ2-3, is as follows: ETGVTQSPTHLIKTRGQQVTLRCSSQSGHNTVSWYQQALGQGPQFIFQYYREEENGRGNFPPRFSGLQFPNYSSELNVNALELDDSALYLCASSSATSTDTQYFGPGTRLTVL.

The chain links TRBV18 to TRBJ2-7; 8 nucleotides match TRBD2. V dropped 6 bases and J dropped 2; count of bases not matched to a gene: 6. Germline V CDR1 and CDR2: KGHSH, LQKENI. The length of the CDR3 is 14 residues. CDR3 sequence (DNA): TGTGCCAGCTCGGTAGCGGGACTTACCTACGAGCAGTACTTC. Its protein product is CASSVAGLTYEQYF.

The V call is TRBV27, the J call TRBJ1-1; D uncertain. The germline V gene has CDR1 MNHEY and CDR2 SMNVEV (reference sequence). Trimming took 3 bases from V and 1 from J, leaving 9 bases between them. The CDR3 length is 14 residues. The CDR3 loop reads CASSFNGQNTEAFF. In DNA form, the CDR3 reads TGTGCCAGCAGTTTTAATGGCCAGAACACTGAAGCTTTCTTT.

This clone was detected once. The chain employs TRBV7-2 and TRBJ2-5; TRBD2 is a possible D gene (6 bases). Matching the DNA end better, TRBJ2-7 makes the J call doubtful. Germline V gives CDR1 SGHTA, CDR2 FQGNSA. The CDR3 has 14 residues. This CDR3 reads CASSLVASAYEQYF. The CDR3 DNA follows: TGTGCCAGCAGCTTAGTCGCTAGCGCTTACGAGCAGTACTTC.

This chain links TRBV10-3 with TRBJ2-1; TRBD2 aligns across 9 bases. Germline V gives CDR1 ENHRY, CDR2 SYGVKD. The CDR3 covers 15 residues. Trimming cost V 10 bases and J 10 bases; bases outside gene matches: 17. The CDR3: CATLFSGRNLGEQFF. CDR3 DNA: TGTGCCACCTTATTTAGCGGGAGAAACCTCGGGGAGCAGTTCTTC.

The rearrangement links TRBV28 to TRBJ2-1; a weak D match, TRBD1 (6 bases). V lost 4 bases and J lost 3, with 13 bases in between. This CDR3 contains 15 residues. The germline V gene has CDR1 MDHEN and CDR2 SYDVKM. The CDR3 sequence is CASSSWTEGYNEQFF. The CDR3 nucleotides are TGTGCCAGCAGTTCGTGGACAGAGGGCTACAATGAGCAGTTCTTC. Filled out from reference TRBV28 and TRBJ2-1, the complete variable domain reads DVKVTQSSRYLVKRTGEKVFLECVQDMDHENMFWYRQDPGLGLRLIYFSYDVKMKEKGDIPEGYSVSREKKERFSLILESASTNQTSMYLCASSSWTEGYNEQFFGPGTRLTVL.

The chain carries TRBV5-1 and TRBJ1-1; a weak D match, TRBD1 (6 bases). The length of the CDR3 is 15 residues. Trimming took 0 bases from V and 0 from J, leaving 9 bases between them. Germline V lookup: CDR1 SGHRS, CDR2 YFSETQ. CDR3 loop: CASSLAQGMNTEAFF. CDR3 DNA sequence: TGCGCCAGCAGCTTGGCGCAGGGGATGAACACTGAAGCTTTCTTT.

This sequence joins TRBV6-4 and TRBJ2-1, with TRBD1 as a possible D gene (6 bases). CDR3 length: 15 residues. Trimming removed 5 bases from V and 5 bases from J, with 16 bases in between. Germline values: CDR1 MRHNA, CDR2 SNTAGT. This CDR3 is CASSSWTSGDNEQFF. The CDR3 nucleotides are TGTGCCAGCAGTTCATGGACCTCAGGGGACAATGAGCAGTTCTTC.